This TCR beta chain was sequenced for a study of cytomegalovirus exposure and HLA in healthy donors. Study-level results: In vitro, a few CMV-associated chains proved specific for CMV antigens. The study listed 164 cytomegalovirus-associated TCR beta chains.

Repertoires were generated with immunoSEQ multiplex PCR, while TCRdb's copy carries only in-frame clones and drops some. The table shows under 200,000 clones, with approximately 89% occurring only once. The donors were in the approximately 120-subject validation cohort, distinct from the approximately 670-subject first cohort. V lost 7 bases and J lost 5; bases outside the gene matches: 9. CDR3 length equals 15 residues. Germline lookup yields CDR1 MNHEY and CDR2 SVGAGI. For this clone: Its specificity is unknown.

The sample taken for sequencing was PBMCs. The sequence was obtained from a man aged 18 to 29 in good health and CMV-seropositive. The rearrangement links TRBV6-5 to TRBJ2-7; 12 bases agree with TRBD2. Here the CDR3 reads CASTFSGLAGNEQYF. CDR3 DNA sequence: TGTGCCAGCACTTTCTCCGGACTAGCGGGAAACGAGCAGTACTTC.